One sample yielded the 15 T cell receptor beta chains listed below, sequenced in a study of human T cells and chemical hapten exposure. As for time point: pre-sensitization, week 0. The treatment denotes: therapeutic diphenylcyclopropenone sensitization with weekly scalp DPC. TCRdb re-analysed the RACE reads in MiXCR, keeping a single row per CDR3 protein. The sample carries a few hundred thousand distinct CDR3 sequences, about 9% recorded once. The sample consisted of whole blood, taken in connection with sensitization to the hapten diphenylcyclopropenone (DPC). The receptors were gathered from a woman aged 40 to 50 with alopecia areata. Some clones in this sample may be carry-over from other donors' samples.

In its sample, this clonotype was seen a few times. The V gene is TRBV12-3 or TRBV12-4, the J gene TRBJ2-5, with TRBD2 matching 11 bases. The CDR3 is made up of 14 amino acids. The ends lost 5 bases at V and 5 bases at J; junction bases unmatched: 4. CDR3 sequence reads: CASSVLAGVETQYF. CDR3 coding DNA: TGTGCCAGCAGTGTACTAGCGGGAGTGGAGACCCAGTACTTC.

Only a few counts were recorded for this clonotype. The chain is built from TRBV7-8 and TRBJ1-1; 8 bases agree with TRBD1. The V segment lost 1 base and the J segment 2 bases; nucleotides outside the gene matches: 3. There are 15 residues in the CDR3. Germline V lookup: CDR1 SGHVS, CDR2 FQNEAQ. The chain's CDR3 is CASSLVPGGNTEAFF. CDR3 nucleotides: TGTGCCAGCAGCTTAGTTCCAGGGGGCAACACTGAAGCTTTCTTT. Variable domain in full (rest from reference TRBV7-8 and TRBJ1-1): GAGVSQSPRYKVAKRGQDVALRCDPISGHVSLFWYQQALGQGPEFLTYFQNEAQLDKSGLPSDRFFAERPEGSVSTLKIQRTQQEDSAVYLCASSLVPGGNTEAFFGQGTRLTVV.

This clonotype was found many times. V gene TRBV28 combines with J gene TRBJ2-5; D may match TRBD1 or TRBD2 (5 bases each). The ends were cut back, 3 bases at V and 1 base at J, with 9 bases in the middle. Looked up from germline, CDR1 is MDHEN and CDR2 is SYDVKM. The CDR3 covers 14 residues. This CDR3 is CASSFGAVQETQYF. The CDR3 DNA reads as TGTGCCAGCAGTTTCGGGGCAGTCCAAGAGACCCAGTACTTC.

This clonotype showed up just a few times. The V and J genes are TRBV6-6 and TRBJ1-1, with no clear D. The CDR3 contains 14 residues. Trimming left V 2 bases short and J 1 base short, with 8 bases between. Germline V gene sequence: CDR1 MNHNY, CDR2 SVGAGI (reference sequence). CDR3 DNA: TGTGCCAGCAGTTACGTCCCCGAGAACACTGAAGCTTTCTTT. It specifies CASSYVPENTEAFF.

The V and J genes are TRBV28 and TRBJ2-7; possible D gene TRBD1, 6 bases. V was clipped by 4 bases and J by 0 bases, with 7 bases between them. This CDR3 has 13 residues. Looked up from germline, CDR1 is MDHEN and CDR2 is SYDVKM. This CDR3 is CASSSGASYEQYF. CDR3 in DNA: TGTGCCAGCAGTTCAGGGGCCTCCTACGAGCAGTACTTC. Using reference TRBV28 and TRBJ2-7 for the parts outside the CDR3, the full variable domain is DVKVTQSSRYLVKRTGEKVFLECVQDMDHENMFWYRQDPGLGLRLIYFSYDVKMKEKGDIPEGYSVSREKKERFSLILESASTNQTSMYLCASSSGASYEQYFGPGTRLTVT.

A remark on this clonotype: The junction differs from germline at one of its ends, possibly a read error. The chain recombines TRBV7-6 with TRBJ2-4; D may be TRBD2 (5 bases). CDR1 is SGHVS, CDR2 FNYEAQ, per germline. The CDR3 is made up of 16 amino acids. CDR3 coding DNA: TGTGTCAGCAGCTTAACGTCGACTGGACTCAAAGACATTCAGTACTTC. Translation: CVSSLTSTGLKDIQYF.

The genes are TRBV20-1 and TRBJ2-1; D unclear. V was shortened by 0 bases and J by 2 bases, with 14 bases between the two germline ends. The CDR3 is made up of 16 amino acids. Germline V gives CDR1 DFQATT, CDR2 SNEGSKA (reference sequence). The CDR3 loop is CSAREKTTDPYNEQFF. The CDR3 coding sequence is TGCAGTGCTAGAGAAAAGACGACGGACCCCTACAATGAGCAGTTCTTC.

This clonotype was recorded at least ten times. This rearrangement joins TRBV10-3 to TRBJ2-3; 8 positions match TRBD2. With 8 bases clipped from V and 4 bases from J, the junction kept 8 bases outside the gene matches. Germline lookup yields CDR1 ENHRY and CDR2 SYGVKD. This CDR3 has 14 residues. The chain's CDR3 is CAIQRERGADTQYF. The CDR3 DNA follows: TGTGCCATCCAGCGGGAGAGAGGGGCAGATACGCAGTATTTT.

The V and J genes are TRBV10-3 and TRBJ2-2; D is undetermined. V was trimmed by 3 bases and J by 1 base, leaving 9 bases between them. This CDR3 spans 15 amino acids. Germline CDR1 reads ENHRY; CDR2 reads SYGVKD. CDR3: CAISDWTQNTGELFF. The CDR3 nucleotides are TGTGCCATCAGTGATTGGACGCAGAACACCGGGGAGCTGTTTTTT.

In this sample, this clonotype turned up many times. Written as DNA, the CDR3 is TGTGCCAGCAGCCAAGGCCACCGGGGTCAGCCCCAGCATTTT. It codes for CASSQGHRGQPQHF. This chain links TRBV12-3 or TRBV12-4 with TRBJ1-5; D gene uncertain. V shed 6 bases and J shed 6 bases, with 15 bases lying between them. CDR3 length: 14 amino acids.

The genes are TRBV15 and TRBJ1-1; D unresolved. Trimming removed 7 bases at V and 2 bases at J, with 14 bases between. Germline CDR1 reads LNHNV; CDR2 reads YYDKDF (reference sequence). The CDR3 loop spans 14 amino acids. The CDR3 region is CATTQAQLNTEAFF. The CDR3 nucleotides are TGTGCCACCACCCAGGCACAGCTTAACACTGAAGCTTTCTTT.

V is TRBV7-3 and J is TRBJ2-4; the D gene is possibly TRBD1 (6 bases). Germline V lookup: CDR1 SGHTA, CDR2 FQGTGA. The V end was cut by 3 bases, the J end by 2 bases, with 29 bases between. This CDR3 has 21 residues. The CDR3 DNA is TGTGCCAGCAGCTTGGAACCCCCCACCTGGACAGCTACCATGTCCAAAAACATTCAGTACTTC. This sequence encodes CASSLEPPTWTATMSKNIQYF.

The chain uses TRBV7-2 and TRBJ2-3; TRBD2 aligns across 10 bases. With 6 bases clipped from V and 7 bases from J, the junction kept 13 bases outside the gene matches. This CDR3 contains 16 residues. Germline-derived CDR1 and CDR2 are SGHTA and FQGNSA. This chain's CDR3 is CASSKLAGPTTNTQYF. In nucleotides, the CDR3 is TGTGCCAGCAGTAAACTAGCGGGACCCACGACCAATACGCAGTATTTT.

V usage is TRBV20-1 and J usage is TRBJ1-2; TRBD1 matches 8 bases. This CDR3 spans 13 amino acids. CDR1 DFQATT and CDR2 SNEGSKA come from the germline V gene (reference sequence). J gave up 4 bases and V 3 bases, and 4 bases lay outside the gene matches. CDR3 coding DNA: TGCAGTGCTAGCCACGGACAGGGCTATGGCTACACCTTC. This gives the protein CSASHGQGYGYTF.

This clonotype was recorded many times. This rearrangement joins TRBV18 to TRBJ1-1; 10 nucleotides align to TRBD1. CDR3 length: 16 amino acids. From germline, CDR1 is KGHSH and CDR2 LQKENI. The junction had 11 bases not matched to a gene; V was cut back by 6 bases and J by 4 bases. CDR3 region: CASSITGTGEATEAFF. The CDR3 DNA is TGTGCCAGCTCGATCACCGGGACAGGGGAAGCCACTGAAGCTTTCTTT.